Shown below are 14 T cell receptor beta chains from a single sample sequenced in a study of beta chain features in type 1 diabetes. The isolated RNA, all of it, was reverse transcribed, so expressed TCRB transcripts were what got sequenced. Here immunoSEQ multiplex PCR was the method, and the copy in TCRdb shows in-frame clones only, minus some. Of fewer than 250,000 clones in the sample, roughly 70% are singletons; the top ten hold around 0.05%. Sequenced input: naive CD4+ T cells from blood. Source of these receptors: a man younger than 40 in good health.

This clone was found a few times. This chain connects TRBV29-1 to TRBJ2-5; D is uncertain. Between the trimmed V and J ends, which lost 0 bases and 4 bases, there was a span of 6 bases. The CDR3 totals 12 residues. Germline V lookup: CDR1 SQVTM, CDR2 ANQGSEA. Here the CDR3 DNA reads TGCAGCGTTGAAGACTCCGGAGAGACCCAGTACTTC. Its translation: CSVEDSGETQYF.

The gene calls are TRBV30 and TRBJ2-1; 11 nucleotides agree with TRBD2. The CDR3 extends over 17 amino acids. J gave up 3 bases and V 1 base, and 8 bases lay outside the gene matches. Germline V CDR1 and CDR2: GTSNPN, SVGIG (reference sequence). The CDR3, as DNA: TGTGCCTGGAGTGGGGGGCTAGCGGGAGGAAACTACAATGAGCAGTTCTTC. Its translation: CAWSGGLAGGNYNEQFF.

This clone was picked up one time. This rearrangement joins TRBV4-1 to TRBJ2-3, with D maybe TRBD2 (6 bases). V lost 2 bases to trimming and J lost 1 base, with 13 bases between them. The CDR3 is made up of 16 amino acids. CDR1 and CDR2 (germline): MGHRA, YSYEKL. CDR3 bases: TGCGCCAGCAGCCAAACTAGGGCTAGCGGCACAGATACGCAGTATTTT. Translation gives CASSQTRASGTDTQYF.

This clone appeared once. The genes are TRBV7-2 and TRBJ1-1; D gene ambiguous. This CDR3 has 14 amino acids. V lost 5 bases to trimming and J lost 1 base, with 11 bases between them. Per germline, CDR1 SGHTA and CDR2 FQGNSA. The DNA for the CDR3 is TGTGCCAGCAGCCTCCGGGCCTCGAACACTGAAGCTTTCTTT. It codes for CASSLRASNTEAFF.

J is TRBJ2-2 and V is TRBV30; no definite D call. The CDR3 runs 13 residues. Germline CDR1 is GTSNPN and CDR2 is SVGIG (reference sequence). Trimming took 1 base from V and 1 from J, leaving 4 bases between them. The DNA of the CDR3 is TGTGCCTGGAGTGGATGGAACACCGGGGAGCTGTTTTTT. The encoded protein is CAWSGWNTGELFF.

This chain joins TRBV30 and TRBJ2-2; a possible D gene is TRBD2 (5 bases). The length of the CDR3 is 14 residues. V shed 1 base and J shed 5 bases, with 11 bases lying between them. Germline values: CDR1 GTSNPN, CDR2 SVGIG (reference sequence). CDR3: CAWSANGETGELFF. The CDR3 region has the DNA TGTGCCTGGAGTGCCAACGGGGAAACCGGGGAGCTGTTTTTT.

The chain combines TRBV6-6 with TRBJ2-4; maybe TRBD1 (5 bases). The CDR3 has 15 amino acids. Trimming took off 6 bases at V and 2 bases at J, with 14 bases between the two ends. In germline, CDR1 is MNHNY, CDR2 SVGAGI (reference sequence). CDR3 DNA sequence: TGTGCCAGCAGCCGCCTGGACACTACCAAAAACATTCAGTACTTC. Its protein is CASSRLDTTKNIQYF.

The chain is built from TRBV29-1 and TRBJ1-2, with D tentatively TRBD1 (5 bases). Trimming removed 7 bases at V and 4 bases at J, with 13 bases between. The CDR3 loop spans 12 amino acids. In germline, CDR1 is SQVTM, CDR2 ANQGSEA. The CDR3, as DNA: TGCAGCGCATCAACCGGGGGCTATGGCTACACCTTC. The encoded protein is CSASTGGYGYTF.

Only a few counts were recorded for this clone. V is TRBV7-2 and J is TRBJ2-5; no firm D call. V was clipped by 3 bases and J by 3 bases, with 8 bases between them. Germline values: CDR1 SGHTA, CDR2 FQGNSA. The CDR3 spans 13 residues. The CDR3 spells CASSLEWEETQYF. The DNA of the CDR3 is TGTGCCAGCAGCTTGGAGTGGGAAGAGACCCAGTACTTC.

CDR3 in DNA: TGTGCCACAACGGGGCACAATGAGCAGTTCTTC. Protein: CATTGHNEQFF. The chain employs TRBV25-1 and TRBJ2-1; D may match TRBD1 or TRBD2 (5 bases each). Germline loops: CDR1 MGHDK, CDR2 SYGVNS. V lost 10 bases and J lost 5, with 9 bases in between. The CDR3 loop spans 11 amino acids.

The chain joins TRBV30 to TRBJ2-5; D is perhaps TRBD1 (7 bases). The CDR3 runs 13 residues. Germline V gene data show CDR1 as GTSNPN and CDR2 as SVGIG (reference sequence). V lost 3 bases and J lost 2, with 10 bases in between. CDR3 bases: TGTGCCTGGAGCGCGGGACAGCAAGAGACCCAGTACTTC. Its translation: CAWSAGQQETQYF. Full variable domain (outside the CDR3, taken from reference TRBV30 and TRBJ2-5): SQTIHQWPATLVQPVGSPLSLECTVEGTSNPNLYWYRQAAGRGLQLLFYSVGIGQISSEVPQNLSASRPQDRQFILSSKKLLLSDSGFYLCAWSAGQQETQYFGPGTRLLVL.

The chain carries TRBV30 and TRBJ2-3; D remains unclear. This CDR3 is 12 amino acids long. V was cut by 4 bases and J by 9 bases, with 14 bases left in between. CDR1 and CDR2 (germline): GTSNPN, SVGIG (reference sequence). In DNA form, the CDR3 reads TGTGCCTGGACAACCCAGGAGACGACGCAGTATTTT. Translated: CAWTTQETTQYF.

J is TRBJ2-1 and V is TRBV7-9; D call uncertain. The CDR3 runs 16 residues. Germline CDR1 is SEHNR and CDR2 is FQNEAQ (reference sequence). Trimming shortened V by 0 bases and J by 5 bases, and 14 bases separated the two germline ends. CDR3 sequence reads: CASSLALRRSDNEQFF. The CDR3 DNA reads TGTGCCAGCAGCTTAGCTCTTAGAAGGTCGGACAATGAGCAGTTCTTC. Complete variable domain (other parts from reference TRBV7-9 and TRBJ2-1): DTGVSQNPRHKITKRGQNVTFRCDPISEHNRLYWYRQTLGQGPEFLTYFQNEAQLEKSRLLSDRFSAERPKGSFSTLEIQRTEQGDSAMYLCASSLALRRSDNEQFFGPGTRLTVL.

The chain is built from TRBV28 and TRBJ2-3; D possibly uses TRBD1 or TRBD2 (6 bases each). The CDR3 has 16 residues. The V gene lost 6 bases and the J gene lost 1 base, with 17 bases spanning the gap. CDR1 and CDR2 (germline): MDHEN, SYDVKM. CDR3 coding DNA: TGTGCCAGCAGGAAAGGAGGGGGAGCGGGCACAGATACGCAGTATTTT. As protein: CASRKGGGAGTDTQYF.